This T cell receptor (beta chain) was sequenced during a study of blood T cell repertoires in COVID-19. Study overall: The United States, Italy and Spain provided the acute and convalescent COVID-19 samples. T cells, B-cell-depleted T cells, or PBMCs supplied cDNA or gDNA.

J was trimmed by 3 bases and V by 3 bases; bases with no gene match: 2. Germline V CDR1 and CDR2: KGHSH, LQKENI. The CDR3 contains 13 residues. Source study methods: Scientists estimated how many nucleated cells there were by amplifying reference gene primers. Repertoires were generated with immunoSEQ multiplex PCR, while TCRdb's copy carries only in-frame clones and drops some. The V and J calls and clone size were taken over from that table, and D and trimming were inferred from the DNA. The repertoire consists of a few hundred thousand clones, with more than 75% occurring once and the leading ten covering roughly 4%. As concerns this clone: This sample includes further DNA sequences coding for the same CDR3.

Material for sequencing was peripheral blood. The gene calls are TRBV18 and TRBJ2-7; 7 nucleotides align to TRBD1. This TCR was recovered from a woman aged 45 to 65 with active or convalescent COVID-19. CDR3 sequence (DNA): TGTGCCAGCTCACCTAACAGGGGCTACGAGCAGTACTTC. This gives the protein CASSPNRGYEQYF.